Each of the 24 T cell receptor beta chains below was sequenced from the same sample in a study of T-cell reconstitution after alpha-beta-depleted transplantation in children listed by TCRdb under 2016. The sample's treatment or condition label, in plain terms: allogeneic hematopoietic cell transplantation with graft depleted of TCRalphabeta T cells and CD19 B cells. Libraries were prepared through PCR. Sequenced on an Illumina HiSeq 2500. TCR libraries were prepared with molecular barcoding, using unique molecular identifiers to normalize TCRbeta repertoire quantification. TCRdb handled the public reads itself, with Q25 trimming in fastp and clone calling in MiXCR, and kept productive beta chains. Entries are consolidated by CDR3 protein sequence, retaining the most common genes and DNA. Counted in this sample were about 110,000 distinct CDR3 sequences; about 6% of them appeared once. The ten largest clones add up to 20% to 25% of the sample.

The sample here was PBMCs, mostly from graft donor cells, taken 360 days after TCRalphabeta/CD19-depleted stem cell transplant. Receptor source: a male patient between 2 and 10 years old who had a stem cell transplant for acute lymphoblastic leukemia, so the T cells may come from the graft donor.

Ten or more counts support this clonotype. V usage is TRBV5-1 and J usage is TRBJ2-1, with a weak D call TRBD2 (5 bases). The CDR3 runs 14 residues. Germline V gene data show CDR1 as SGHRS and CDR2 as YFSETQ. V gave up 4 bases and J gave up 8 bases, with 16 bases separating them. The CDR3 is CASSVEPGLYEQFF. The CDR3 coding sequence is TGCGCCAGCAGCGTGGAGCCTGGACTCTATGAGCAGTTCTTC.

This clonotype was observed many times. This chain joins TRBV4-2 and TRBJ2-7; D not certain. From germline, CDR1 is LGHNA and CDR2 YNFKEQ. With 0 bases removed from V and 10 bases from J, the gap between germline ends came to 10 bases. The CDR3 has 12 residues. CDR3 loop: CASSQDKGRQYF. In nucleotides, the CDR3 is TGTGCCAGCAGCCAAGATAAGGGAAGACAGTACTTC.

This clonotype was found many times. This chain connects TRBV7-9 to TRBJ2-3; 9 bases line up with TRBD2. The germline V gene has CDR1 SEHNR and CDR2 FQNEAQ (reference sequence). The trim removed 5 bases at V and 3 bases at J, leaving 12 bases unmatched. The CDR3 spans 17 residues. The DNA of the CDR3 is TGTGCCAGCAGCCAAGCCGAGGGACTAGCAGCGACAGATACGCAGTATTTT. Its protein is CASSQAEGLAATDTQYF.

This clonotype came up many times. The chain employs TRBV11-2 and TRBJ2-1, with TRBD2 matching over 8 bases. The CDR3 sequence is 19 residues long. The ends lost 4 bases at V and 0 bases at J; junction bases unmatched: 14. Germline V gene lookup returns CDR1 SGHAT and CDR2 FQNNGV. The CDR3 reads CASSSGYERGIVSYNEQFF. The DNA of the CDR3 is TGTGCCAGCAGCTCGGGATACGAGCGGGGGATCGTCTCCTACAATGAGCAGTTCTTC. Drawing the rest from reference TRBV11-2 and TRBJ2-1, the complete variable domain is EAGVAQSPRYKIIEKRQSVAFWCNPISGHATLYWYQQILGQGPKLLIQFQNNGVVDDSQLPKDRFSAERLKGVDSTLKIQPAKLEDSAVYLCASSSGYERGIVSYNEQFFGPGTRLTVL.

This clonotype was counted at least ten times. The chain has TRBV29-1 and TRBJ2-1, with 7 bases identical to TRBD1. The CDR3 extends over 17 amino acids. CDR1 and CDR2 (germline): SQVTM, ANQGSEA. The V segment lost 1 base and the J segment 8 bases; nucleotides outside the gene matches: 17. The chain's CDR3 is CSVEGVRDRDPRYEQFF. The CDR3 DNA is TGCAGCGTTGAAGGAGTCCGAGACAGGGACCCTCGCTATGAGCAGTTCTTC.

This clonotype was seen ten or more times. This chain joins TRBV4-3 and TRBJ2-2; D is possibly TRBD2 (5 bases). Germline V CDR1 and CDR2: LGHNA, YSLEER. Trimming took off 0 bases at V and 0 bases at J, with 11 bases between the two ends. The CDR3 spans 17 residues. The CDR3 region is CASSQDPGNANTGELFF. The CDR3 bases are TGCGCCAGCAGCCAAGATCCGGGGAACGCGAACACCGGGGAGCTGTTTTTT.

This clonotype was counted at least ten times. This sequence joins TRBV29-1 and TRBJ2-2; the D is unclear. V was clipped by 7 bases and J by 7 bases, with 7 bases between them. The germline gives CDR1 SQVTM, CDR2 ANQGSEA. The CDR3 has 10 residues. The CDR3 sequence is CSASHGELFF. Here the CDR3 DNA reads TGCAGCGCTTCTCACGGGGAGCTGTTTTTT.

This clonotype came up many times. A read error may be the cause here, since a much bigger clone is one base away. The rearrangement uses TRBV13 and TRBJ2-7; D call uncertain. Trimming stripped 4 bases from V and 3 bases from J, with 4 bases between. The CDR3 runs to 11 residues. The V gene's germline CDR1 is PRHDT and CDR2 FYEKMQ (reference sequence). CDR3 nucleotides: TGTGCCAGCAGCTACTACTACGAGCAGTACTTC. Its translation: CASSYYYEQYF.

The chain couples TRBV20-1 to TRBJ1-2, with a tentative D call TRBD1 (5 bases). Trimming took 3 bases from V and 5 from J, leaving 16 bases between them. In germline, CDR1 is DFQATT, CDR2 SNEGSKA (reference sequence). There are 14 residues in the CDR3. The CDR3 region is CSAREGRVTYGYTF. CDR3 DNA sequence: TGCAGTGCTAGGGAGGGCAGGGTTACGTATGGCTACACCTTC.

This clonotype was detected a few times. The CDR3 loop reads CSASNVWDRPEQFF. CDR3 coding DNA: TGCAGTGCTTCAAATGTTTGGGACCGGCCTGAGCAGTTCTTC. The genes are TRBV20-1 and TRBJ2-1; D may be TRBD1 or TRBD2 (5 bases each). CDR3 length: 14 amino acids. Germline CDR1 and CDR2: DFQATT and SNEGSKA (reference sequence). The V gene lost 5 bases and the J gene lost 9 bases, with 20 bases spanning the gap.

This clonotype was recorded at least ten times. The rearrangement uses TRBV28 and TRBJ1-6, with D possibly being TRBD1 (5 bases). The CDR3 is 15 residues long. CDR1 and CDR2 from the germline V gene are MDHEN and SYDVKM. The V end was cut by 3 bases, the J end by 7 bases, with 13 bases between. CDR3 nucleotide sequence: TGTGCCAGCAGTTTCGTCGGGGGTCTCAATTCACCCCTCCACTTT. Residues: CASSFVGGLNSPLHF.

This chain connects TRBV7-9 to TRBJ2-4; D remains ambiguous. V was shortened by 5 bases and J by 3 bases, with 8 bases between the two germline ends. Germline-derived CDR1 and CDR2 are SEHNR and FQNEAQ (reference sequence). The CDR3 runs to 13 residues. CDR3 protein: CASSDKGKNIQYF. Here the CDR3 DNA reads TGTGCCAGCAGCGACAAAGGCAAAAACATTCAGTACTTC.

This clonotype was detected many times. V and J are TRBV12-3 or TRBV12-4 and TRBJ2-7; 7 bases line up with TRBD1. This CDR3 region has 14 residues. J gave up 4 bases and V 3 bases, and 6 bases lay outside the gene matches. Written as DNA, the CDR3 is TGTGCCAGCAGTTTGTACAGGGGAAAATACGAGCAGTACTTC. This encodes CASSLYRGKYEQYF.

This clonotype has at least ten counts. The junction does not match germline at one end; this may be a read error. The chain couples TRBV7-7 to TRBJ2-3; 8 bases map to TRBD1. The CDR3 has 15 amino acids. Germline V gene data show CDR1 as SSHAT and CDR2 as FNYEAQ (reference sequence). The CDR3 spells CASSPGGSSQDTQYF. CDR3 bases: TGTGCTAGCAGCCCAGGGGGCTCCTCCCAAGATACGCAGTATTTT.

This clonotype has ten or more counts. The rearrangement uses TRBV28 and TRBJ1-1, with D tentatively TRBD1 (5 bases). CDR3 length: 15 amino acids. V shed 3 bases and J shed 4 bases, with 15 bases lying between them. CDR1 and CDR2 (germline): MDHEN, SYDVKM. In DNA, the CDR3 is TGTGCCAGCAGTTTCAGGGCAGGGCGCGGCACTGAAGCTTTCTTT. Translating gives CASSFRAGRGTEAFF.

This clonotype showed up just a few times. The chain joins TRBV27 to TRBJ1-2, with TRBD1 matching 9 bases. Germline V gives CDR1 MNHEY, CDR2 SMNVEV (reference sequence). This CDR3 is built from 15 residues. V lost 5 bases and J lost 4; bases outside the gene matches: 8. CDR3: CASSGITGGLYGYTF. As DNA, the CDR3 is TGTGCCAGCAGTGGAATAACAGGGGGCCTCTATGGCTACACCTTC.

V is TRBV5-8 and J is TRBJ2-5; TRBD1 agrees at 7 bases. The V segment lost 1 base and the J segment 3 bases; nucleotides outside the gene matches: 6. This CDR3 spans 15 amino acids. The V gene's germline CDR1 is SGHTS and CDR2 YDEGEE. Here the CDR3 DNA reads TGTGCCAGCAGCTTGATTGTGACAGGGAAAGAGACCCAGTACTTC. Protein product: CASSLIVTGKETQYF. The whole variable domain, remainder taken from reference TRBV5-8 and TRBJ2-5, is EAGVTQSPTHLIKTRGQQATLRCSPISGHTSVYWYQQALGLGLQFLLWYDEGEERNRGNFPPRFSGRQFPNYSSELNVNALELEDSALYLCASSLIVTGKETQYFGPGTRLLVL.

This clonotype was counted at least ten times. V usage is TRBV5-6 and J usage is TRBJ2-3; D not certain. V lost 0 bases and J lost 3, with 5 bases in between. This CDR3 has 13 amino acids. Germline V gene lookup returns CDR1 SGHDT and CDR2 YYEEEE. The CDR3 reads CASSLEGTDTQYF. The CDR3 coding sequence is TGTGCCAGCAGCTTGGAAGGGACAGATACGCAGTATTTT.

A few counts support this clonotype. V is TRBV7-2 and J is TRBJ2-7; 7 bases are a match to TRBD2. Germline V gene sequence: CDR1 SGHTA, CDR2 FQGNSA. CDR3 length: 17 residues. Trimming at V came to 0 bases and at J to 3 bases, leaving 11 bases not matched to a gene. The CDR3 spells CASSLAGERLALYEQYF. The DNA of the CDR3 is TGTGCCAGCAGCTTAGCCGGGGAGAGACTAGCCCTCTACGAGCAGTACTTC.

The V and J genes are TRBV20-1 and TRBJ2-7; D is perhaps TRBD2 (5 bases). CDR1 and CDR2 (germline): DFQATT, SNEGSKA (reference sequence). V lost 0 bases, J lost 3 bases, and 12 bases lay in between. The CDR3 length is 14 residues. The CDR3 spells CSARDLGGYYEQYF. The CDR3 nucleotides read TGCAGTGCTAGAGATCTGGGCGGGTACTACGAGCAGTACTTC.

This clonotype has more than one count but fewer than ten. The chain joins TRBV20-1 to TRBJ2-7; TRBD2 matches at 9 bases. The ends lost 1 base at V and 1 base at J; junction bases unmatched: 5. The V gene's germline CDR1 is DFQATT and CDR2 SNEGSKA (reference sequence). The CDR3 consists of 15 residues. The CDR3, as DNA: TGCAGTGCTAGAGGTCTAGCGGGAACGTCCTACGAGCAGTACTTC. Amino acids: CSARGLAGTSYEQYF.

This clonotype was found a few times. The chain links TRBV5-6 to TRBJ2-3, with 9 bases identical to TRBD2. Per germline, CDR1 SGHDT and CDR2 YYEEEE. The CDR3 totals 18 residues. V lost 6 bases and J lost 3; bases outside the gene matches: 17. The CDR3 DNA is TGTGCCAGCATTCCCGGGACTAGCTGGCCCAGTAGGACAGATACGCAGTATTTT. This translates into CASIPGTSWPSRTDTQYF.

This clonotype was observed at least ten times. This rearrangement joins TRBV7-6 to TRBJ1-1; D may be TRBD1 (5 bases). Trimming shortened V by 1 base and J by 3 bases, and 12 bases separated the two germline ends. The length of the CDR3 is 15 residues. Germline lookup yields CDR1 SGHVS and CDR2 FNYEAQ. The CDR3 nucleotides read TGTGCCAGCAGCTTAGAACAGGCCAAGGACACTGAAGCTTTCTTT. Protein: CASSLEQAKDTEAFF. Variable domain in full (rest from reference TRBV7-6 and TRBJ1-1): GAGVSQSPRYKVTKRGQDVALRCDPISGHVSLYWYRQALGQGPEFLTYFNYEAQQDKSGLPNDRFSAERPEGSISTLTIQRTEQRDSAMYRCASSLEQAKDTEAFFGQGTRLTVV.

Many counts were recorded for this clonotype. This chain links TRBV4-3 with TRBJ2-1, with TRBD2 matching over 7 bases. From germline, CDR1 is LGHNA and CDR2 YSLEER. The V and J ends lost 1 base and 6 bases, in that order; junction bases with no gene match: 9. The CDR3 contains 16 residues. The CDR3 sequence: CASSQGGGGITNEQFF. CDR3 DNA sequence: TGCGCCAGCAGCCAAGGGGGCGGGGGTATTACCAATGAGCAGTTCTTC.